This T cell receptor (beta chain) was captured in a study of T cell changes during pregnancy in multiple sclerosis. V shed 5 bases and J shed 7 bases, with 12 bases lying between them. The V gene's germline CDR1 is ENHRY and CDR2 SYGVKD. The CDR3 runs to 14 residues. The table came from immunoSEQ multiplex PCR; TCRdb's copy has only in-frame clones and leaves some out. This table holds about 80,000 clones, around 92% found once. This specimen was peripheral blood, taken before pregnancy. This chain joins TRBV10-3 and TRBJ1-6; a possible D gene is TRBD1 (5 bases). The sequence was collected from a female donor with multiple sclerosis, enrolled in a pregnancy study. CDR3 DNA sequence: TGTGCCATCAGTCAGGGTATGGAGAATTCACCCCTCCACTTT. It translates to CAISQGMENSPLHF.